The clone carrying this T cell receptor beta chain has just a few counts. The data stem from a study of spatial heterogeneity in lung cancer. About the study: Follow-up PBMC specimens underwent sequencing when available; their median timing was about 2 years after resection.

V was trimmed by 5 bases and J by 4 bases, leaving 8 bases between them. The CDR3 runs 11 residues. CDR1 SQVTM and CDR2 ANQGSEA come from the germline V gene. TCRdb called the 5' RACE reads again in MiXCR, with one record for every CDR3 protein. Counted here are 45,000 to 65,000 distinct CDR3 sequences, under 8% occurring once; the ten biggest clones make up 35% to 45%. The time point here: blood at routine non-recurrence follow-up after resection. Whole RNA obtained from tumor, nontumor lung or frozen PBMC underwent sequencing without sorting. The sequenced sample was PBMCs, obtained at follow-up. This sequence joins TRBV29-1 and TRBJ2-5; possibly TRBD1 for D (6 bases). The TCR sequence derives from a female donor with early-stage non-small cell lung cancer. Here the CDR3 reads CSVRTVETQYF. The CDR3 bases are TGCAGCGTTAGGACAGTAGAGACCCAGTACTTC. The entire variable domain, with the rest obtained from reference TRBV29-1 and TRBJ2-5, is as follows: SAVISQKPSRDICQRGTSLTIQCQVDSQVTMMFWYRQQPGQSLTLIATANQGSEATYESGFVIDKFPISRPNLTFSTLTVSNMSPEDSSIYLCSVRTVETQYFGPGTRLLVL.